The 21 T cell receptor beta chains presented below share a single source sample, sequenced in a study of T cell responses to AZD1222 COVID-19 vaccine (dated by TCRdb to about 2021). Per the publication, the time point label means: about 28 days (+/-7) after the second vaccine dose. Preparation of the library involved the immunoSEQ multiplex PCR assay. The source is immuneACCESS, and TCRdb retained only in-frame sequences with V and J called. Part of the clones is not carried over; for the studies checked, unresolved V genes explain less than half of this, and the remainder is unexplained. The sample table shows 79,000 or so clones, and approximately 89% are seen once. Jointly, the top ten make up 5.3% of the sample. This sample comprised peripheral blood, obtained 28 days after the second AZD1222 dose. Source of these receptors: an adult who received the AZD1222 COVID-19 vaccine.

The chain couples TRBV4-1 to TRBJ1-2; TRBD1 matches at 10 bases. Losses at the gene ends were 0 bases for V and 4 bases for J; bases not matched to a gene: 17. Germline assignment: CDR1 MGHRA and CDR2 YSYEKL. There are 20 residues in the CDR3. CDR3 loop: CASSQEGAGTGVLSVYGYTF. In DNA, the CDR3 is TGCGCCAGCAGCCAAGAAGGGGCCGGGACAGGGGTCTTGTCTGTCTATGGCTACACCTTC.

The chain combines TRBV7-6 with TRBJ2-3; TRBD2 matches at 12 bases. CDR3 size: 16 residues. V lost 5 bases to trimming and J lost 1 base; unmatched junction nucleotides: 4. The germline V gene has CDR1 SGHVS and CDR2 FNYEAQ. The CDR3, as DNA: TGTGCCAGCAGCCACCGACTAGCGGGGGGCACAGATACGCAGTATTTT. Translation gives CASSHRLAGGTDTQYF.

The chain couples TRBV5-1 to TRBJ2-7; no clear D gene. The CDR3 length is 14 residues. Germline V CDR1 and CDR2: SGHRS, YFSETQ. V was shortened by 1 base and J by 1 base, with 9 bases between the two germline ends. Here the CDR3 DNA reads TGCGCCAGCAGCTTGTTAGTCACTTCCTACGAGCAGTACTTC. Its protein product is CASSLLVTSYEQYF.

The gene calls are TRBV4-3 and TRBJ2-2; D uncertain. The CDR3 is 15 residues long. V dropped 1 base and J dropped 3 bases, with 9 bases sitting between them. Germline CDR1 is LGHNA and CDR2 is YSLEER. The CDR3 protein is CASSQAMVYTGELFF. In DNA form, the CDR3 reads TGCGCCAGCAGCCAAGCTATGGTTTACACCGGGGAGCTGTTTTTT.

The chain employs TRBV2 and TRBJ1-3; 9 bases map to TRBD1. The CDR3 totals 18 residues. The germline V gene encodes CDR1 SNHLY and CDR2 FYNNEI. V gave up 6 bases and J gave up 0 bases; unmatched junction bases: 12. The CDR3 loop reads CASRGGQGLGSSGNTIYF. The CDR3 bases are TGTGCCAGCAGGGGCGGACAGGGGCTGGGGAGCTCTGGAAACACCATATATTTT. Looking up the rest from reference TRBV2 and TRBJ1-3 gives the full variable domain: EPEVTQTPSHQVTQMGQEVILRCVPISNHLYFYWYRQILGQKVEFLVSFYNNEISEKSEIFDDQFSVERPDGSNFTLKIRSTKLEDSAMYFCASRGGQGLGSSGNTIYFGEGSWLTVV.

This chain links TRBV27 with TRBJ1-1; a possible D gene is TRBD1 (6 bases). With 6 bases removed from V and 4 bases from J, the gap between germline ends came to 15 bases. Germline V gene lookup returns CDR1 MNHEY and CDR2 SMNVEV (reference sequence). CDR3 length: 14 amino acids. CDR3 in amino acids: CASRILGGPTEAFF. The CDR3 DNA sequence: TGTGCCAGCAGGATCCTGGGGGGCCCCACTGAAGCTTTCTTT.

A few counts support this clone. This sequence joins TRBV11-3 and TRBJ2-3; 8 bases line up with TRBD2. J was trimmed by 5 bases and V by 2 bases; bases with no gene match: 12. The germline V gene has CDR1 SGHNT and CDR2 YENEEA. CDR3 length equals 17 residues. In nucleotides, the CDR3 is TGTGCCAGCAGCTTACGATCCCGGGGGGGCTTTAGAGATACGCAGTATTTT. It encodes CASSLRSRGGFRDTQYF. Based on the CDR3 plus reference TRBV11-3 and TRBJ2-3, the full variable domain is EAGVVQSPRYKIIEKKQPVAFWCNPISGHNTLYWYLQNLGQGPELLIRYENEEAVDDSQLPKDRFSAERLKGVDSTLKIQPAELGDSAVYLCASSLRSRGGFRDTQYFGPGTRLTVL.

Note on this clone: The same CDR3 arises from other DNA sequences in this sample as well. This chain joins TRBV7-3 and TRBJ2-1; 12 bases line up with TRBD2. Germline V lookup: CDR1 SGHTA, CDR2 FQGTGA. V shed 4 bases, J shed 7 bases, and the junction held 5 bases outside the gene matches. This CDR3 has 15 amino acids. The CDR3 spells CASSSLAGGPNEQFF. The CDR3 DNA is TGTGCCAGCAGCTCCCTAGCGGGGGGGCCAAATGAGCAGTTCTTC.

The V and J genes are TRBV5-8 and TRBJ1-5; D is possibly TRBD1 (6 bases). Per the germline V gene, CDR1 is SGHTS and CDR2 is YDEGEE. The CDR3 totals 13 residues. V was pared by 6 bases and J by 2 bases, with 9 bases between. CDR3 nucleotides: TGTGCCAGCAAACAGGGAGGCAATCAGCCCCAGCATTTT. Its protein product is CASKQGGNQPQHF. Full variable domain (rest looked up from reference TRBV5-8 and TRBJ1-5): EAGVTQSPTHLIKTRGQQATLRCSPISGHTSVYWYQQALGLGLQFLLWYDEGEERNRGNFPPRFSGRQFPNYSSELNVNALELEDSALYLCASKQGGNQPQHFGDGTRLSIL.

The rearrangement joins TRBV25-1 to TRBJ2-3, with D possibly being TRBD2 (6 bases). Trimming took 10 bases from V and 1 from J, leaving 9 bases between them. This CDR3 has 12 amino acids. CDR1 MGHDK and CDR2 SYGVNS come from the germline V gene. The CDR3 sequence: CATSVGTDTQYF. The CDR3 nucleotides read TGTGCCACTAGCGTTGGCACAGATACGCAGTATTTT.

The V gene is TRBV5-1, the J gene TRBJ2-3; 9 bases line up with TRBD2. CDR1 and CDR2 (germline): SGHRS, YFSETQ. With 1 base clipped from V and 0 bases from J, the junction kept 3 bases outside the gene matches. This CDR3 region has 16 residues. CDR3 nucleotide sequence: TGCGCCAGCAGCTTGTTTGGGACTAGCAGCACAGATACGCAGTATTTT. Protein product: CASSLFGTSSTDTQYF.

The rearrangement links TRBV6-5 to TRBJ1-1, with D perhaps matching TRBD1 (5 bases). Germline CDR1 and CDR2: MNHEY and SVGAGI. Between the trimmed V and J ends, which lost 6 bases and 4 bases, there was a span of 9 bases. There are 12 residues in the CDR3. The CDR3 DNA sequence: TGTGCCAGCAGGGGGGTTGGCACTGAAGCTTTCTTT. Amino acid sequence: CASRGVGTEAFF.

The chain joins TRBV12-1 to TRBJ2-2; the table's D call, TRBD1, has no DNA check behind it. TRBV12-1 is annotated as a pseudogene. This CDR3 has 16 amino acids. DNA of the CDR3: TGTGCCAGCAGCCTGGGACAGGAGGTAGGCACCGGGGAGCTGTTTTTT. Its translation: CASSLGQEVGTGELFF.

The chain recombines TRBV7-3 with TRBJ2-3; 11 positions agree with TRBD2. The length of the CDR3 is 16 residues. Trimming took 2 bases from V and 4 from J; bases not matched to a gene: 5. Germline values: CDR1 SGHTA, CDR2 FQGTGA. The CDR3: CASSLSGLAGADTQYF. The CDR3 nucleotides read TGTGCCAGCAGCTTATCAGGACTAGCGGGTGCAGATACGCAGTATTTT.

The CDR3 DNA is TGTGCCAGCAGCCTTAGGAATACAGGGAGGAGGGACGAGCAGTACGTC. Translated: CASSLRNTGRRDEQYV. This chain joins TRBV7-3 and TRBJ2-7; D is possibly TRBD1 or TRBD2 (6 bases each). CDR1 and CDR2 (germline): SGHTA, FQGTGA. V was trimmed by 5 bases and J by 5 bases, leaving 22 bases between them. The CDR3 loop spans 16 amino acids.

V is TRBV18 and J is TRBJ2-2; D remains ambiguous. The CDR3 runs 13 residues. Trimming took 5 bases from V and 6 from J, leaving 10 bases between them. CDR1 and CDR2 from the germline V gene are KGHSH and LQKENI. The CDR3 bases are TGTGCCAGCTCAGAGAGGTTTTCCGGGGAGCTGTTTTTT. Protein product: CASSERFSGELFF. Full variable domain (outside the CDR3, taken from reference TRBV18 and TRBJ2-2): NAGVMQNPRHLVRRRGQEARLRCSPMKGHSHVYWYRQLPEEGLKFMVYLQKENIIDESGMPKERFSAEFPKEGPSILRIQQVVRGDSAAYFCASSERFSGELFFGEGSRLTVL.

The chain's CDR3 is CASNPQGALDGYTF. The CDR3 DNA follows: TGCGCCAGCAACCCGCAGGGGGCCCTTGATGGCTACACCTTC. This rearrangement joins TRBV5-1 to TRBJ1-2; 8 bases match TRBD1. The CDR3 totals 14 residues. Trimming cost V 6 bases and J 6 bases; bases outside gene matches: 10. Germline CDR1 SGHRS, CDR2 YFSETQ.

The genes are TRBV2 and TRBJ2-4; 7 positions match TRBD1. Unmatched junction bases numbered 7, after V lost 1 base and J lost 10 bases. The CDR3 extends over 14 amino acids. Germline assignment: CDR1 SNHLY and CDR2 FYNNEI. The CDR3 reads CASSEGQGIRIQYF. As DNA, the CDR3 is TGTGCCAGCAGTGAAGGACAGGGAATTCGGATTCAGTACTTC.

V usage is TRBV20-1 and J usage is TRBJ1-2, with a weak D call TRBD1 (5 bases). Looked up from germline, CDR1 is DFQATT and CDR2 is SNEGSKA (reference sequence). Trimming cost V 3 bases and J 8 bases, with 10 bases left between them. The CDR3 contains 11 residues. The CDR3 sequence is CSASEGTGYTF. The CDR3 nucleotides are TGCAGTGCTAGTGAGGGGACGGGCTACACCTTC.

The genes are TRBV11-2 and TRBJ1-2; possible D gene TRBD1, 6 bases. CDR3 length: 12 residues. From germline, CDR1 is SGHAT and CDR2 FQNNGV. Between the trimmed V and J ends, which lost 5 bases and 4 bases, there was a span of 8 bases. CDR3 loop: CASSHRVYGYTF. CDR3 nucleotides: TGTGCCAGCAGCCACAGGGTCTATGGCTACACCTTC.

The chain recombines TRBV7-2 with TRBJ2-3, with 8 positions matching TRBD2. With 6 bases clipped from V and 4 bases from J, the junction kept 12 bases outside the gene matches. The CDR3 is made up of 16 amino acids. Germline V lookup: CDR1 SGHTA, CDR2 FQGNSA. In DNA form, the CDR3 reads TGTGCCAGCAGTTTCACAAGCGGGGGAGTCTCAGATACGCAGTATTTT. Its translation: CASSFTSGGVSDTQYF.